The 32 T cell receptor beta chains below come from one sample, sequenced in a study of tissue T cells after allogeneic stem cell transplantation. Here immunoSEQ multiplex PCR was the method, and the copy in TCRdb shows in-frame clones only, minus some. The repertoire has 5,000 to 7,500 clones, roughly 52% of them found once; the top ten carry roughly 40%. Time point denoted: mouse harvest day 14 after allogeneic transplant. Each mouse received 10^7 T-cell-depleted marrow cells plus 10^6 splenic CD5+ T cells by tail vein. Sequenced material: gut tissue. These receptors all stem from a female BALB/c mouse given C57BL/6 T cells with graft-versus-host disease after an allogeneic hematopoietic cell transplant.

This clone came up a few times. These gene names are mouse names. The read stops 1 residue short of the end of the CDR3; the missing end is completed from the germline J gene. The rearrangement links TRBV13-3 to TRBJ1-1; 7 bases align to TRBD1. CDR1 and CDR2 (germline): NNHDY, SYVADS. The CDR3 consists of 12 residues. V lost 7 bases, J lost 1 base, and 1 base stayed unmatched. This chain's CDR3 is CASGDRNTEVFF. Incomplete CDR3 DNA: TGTGCCAGCGGGGACAGAAACACAGAAGTCTTC.

There are a few counts of this clone. Genes and germline come from the mouse. The read ends 1 residue shy of where the CDR3 ends; the end is completed using the germline J gene. The V and J genes are TRBV3 and TRBJ2-1; 7 positions agree with TRBD2. The CDR3 runs 13 residues. V lost 6 bases to trimming and J lost 4 bases; unmatched junction nucleotides: 3. Germline CDR1 reads SNHLY; CDR2 reads FYNGKV (reference sequence). The DNA read from the CDR3 is TGTGCCAGCAGGTCACTGGGGTATGCTGAGCAGTTC. This translates into CASRSLGYAEQF. The entire CDR3 is CASRSLGYAEQFF.

This clone was counted between two and nine times. All gene names here are mouse names. The CDR3 spells CASSPGQPNSDYTF. Partial CDR3 DNA: TGTGCCAGCAGTCCGGGACAGCCAAACTCCGACTACACC. This chain connects TRBV26 to TRBJ1-2; 7 bases are shared with TRBD1. The sequenced fragment ends 1 residue before the CDR3 boundary, so the rest is inferred from the germline J gene. This CDR3 has 14 residues. V gave up 4 bases and J gave up 0 bases; unmatched junction bases: 2. Looked up from germline, CDR1 is KGHPV and CDR2 is FQNQEV (reference sequence).

Points on this clone: Mouse gene names apply. The missing CDR3 end, 1 residue past where the read stops, is filled in from the germline J gene. The rearrangement uses TRBV15 and TRBJ2-2, with D uncertain. This CDR3 is built from 13 residues. Germline CDR1 and CDR2: SGHND and FRSKSL. The V end was cut by 1 base, the J end by 4 bases, with 4 bases between. The DNA read from the CDR3 is TGTGCCAGCAGTTTAGGCAGCACCGGGCAGCTCTAC. Encoded protein: CASSLGSTGQLY. The whole CDR3 region reads CASSLGSTGQLYF.

As for this clone: Mouse gene names apply. The CDR3 extends 1 residue past the end of the read, so its final part is completed from the germline J gene. The genes are TRBV13-3 and TRBJ2-4; 9 nucleotides match TRBD2. V lost 1 base, J lost 0 bases, and 6 bases stayed unmatched. Germline V gene sequence: CDR1 NNHDY, CDR2 SYVADS. CDR3 length: 17 residues. CDR3 protein: CASSDLGGRRSQNTLYF. CDR3 bases read: TGTGCCAGCAGTGATCTGGGGGGGAGAAGGAGTCAAAACACCTTGTAC.

A word on this clone: Any gene name here is a mouse gene name. The CDR3 is CASSRQASQNTLYF. The CDR3 DNA, read in part, is TGTGCCAGCAGCCGTCAAGCTAGTCAAAACACCTTGTAC. The gene calls are TRBV26 and TRBJ2-4; D gene unclear. The read terminates 1 residue before the CDR3 end, so the remaining end is supplied by the germline J gene. From germline, CDR1 is KGHPV and CDR2 FQNQEV (reference sequence). This CDR3 is built from 14 residues. Trimming pared 6 bases from V and 0 bases from J, leaving 10 bases between.

On this clone: All gene names here are mouse names. The read falls 1 residue short of the CDR3 end, and the missing part is taken from the germline J gene. The rearrangement links TRBV26 to TRBJ1-1; the D is unclear. Trimming removed 2 bases from V and 5 bases from J, with 6 bases in between. Germline loops: CDR1 KGHPV, CDR2 FQNQEV (reference sequence). CDR3 length: 12 residues. Incomplete CDR3 DNA: TGTGCCAGCAGTCTGGGGCAGACAGAAGTCTTC. Amino acid sequence: CASSLGQTEVF. The whole CDR3 protein is CASSLGQTEVFF. The entire variable domain, with the rest obtained from reference TRBV26 and TRBJ1-1, is as follows: NSKVIQTPRYLVKGQGQKAKMRCIPEKGHPVVFWYQQNKNNEFKFLINFQNQEVLQQIDMTEKRFSAECPSNSPCSLEIQSSEAGDSALYLCASSLGQTEVFFGKGTRLTVV.

This clone was detected only a few times. These gene names are mouse names. CDR3 loop: CASSNQGGEQYF. The DNA read from the CDR3 is TGTGCCAGCAGTAACCAGGGGGGAGAACAGTAC. V is TRBV26 and J is TRBJ2-7; D perhaps matches TRBD1 (7 bases). Sequencing ends 1 residue short of the CDR3 end; the germline J gene provides the rest. The CDR3 loop spans 12 amino acids. Germline CDR1 reads KGHPV; CDR2 reads FQNQEV (reference sequence). The ends were cut back, 5 bases at V and 7 bases at J, with 12 bases in the middle.

Worth noting for this clone: Gene names follow the mouse nomenclature. The sequence runs out 1 residue before the end of the CDR3; the remainder is reconstructed from the germline J gene. The rearrangement links TRBV16 to TRBJ2-3, with 9 bases aligning to TRBD1. Per the germline V gene, CDR1 is SGHSA and CDR2 is FRNQAP. V dropped 3 bases and J dropped 4; count of bases not matched to a gene: 2. The CDR3 is 14 residues long. This chain's CDR3 is CASSLDRGSETLYF. The part of the CDR3 DNA that was read is TGTGCAAGCAGCTTGGACAGGGGTTCAGAAACGCTGTAT.

In its sample, this clone is medium-sized (0.01 to 0.1%). Here the gene names and germline are mouse. The CDR3 extends 1 residue past the end of the read, so its final part is completed from the germline J gene. The rearrangement links TRBV2 to TRBJ2-2, with D hard to call. V lost 0 bases and J lost 2, with 4 bases in between. The CDR3 loop spans 14 amino acids. Germline V gene lookup returns CDR1 LGHNA and CDR2 YSYQKL. This CDR3 is CASSQDSNTGQLYF. The part of the CDR3 DNA that was read is TGTGCCAGCAGCCAAGACTCTAACACCGGGCAGCTCTAC.

This clone was detected only a few times. Mouse gene names and germline throughout. This chain's CDR3 is CASSPGQYEQYF. The covered CDR3 bases are TGTGCCAGCAGTCCGGGACAATATGAACAGTAC. The rearrangement uses TRBV26 and TRBJ2-7, with a possible D match to TRBD1 (6 bases). The read gets to within 1 residue of the CDR3 end, and the germline J gene fills in the rest. The CDR3 has 12 amino acids. V was shortened by 4 bases and J by 4 bases, with 8 bases between the two germline ends. Germline CDR1 is KGHPV and CDR2 is FQNQEV (reference sequence). Based on the CDR3 plus reference TRBV26 and TRBJ2-7, the full variable domain is NSKVIQTPRYLVKGQGQKAKMRCIPEKGHPVVFWYQQNKNNEFKFLINFQNQEVLQQIDMTEKRFSAECPSNSPCSLEIQSSEAGDSALYLCASSPGQYEQYFGPGTRLTVL.

A note on this clone: Genes and germline are mouse. Coverage ceases 1 residue before the CDR3 finishes, and the germline J gene fills in the end. The chain links TRBV23 to TRBJ1-6. TRBJ1-6 carries the ORF label, with uncertain function. Germline values: CDR1 KGHTA, CDR2 FQNQQP. This CDR3 is built from 15 residues. The CDR3 bases that were read are TGCTCCAGCAGTCAATCGAGAGGAAATAATTCGCCCCTCTAC. It codes for CSSSQSRGNNSPLY. The CDR3 reads in full as CSSSQSRGNNSPLYF.

This clone has only a few counts. Here the gene names and germline are mouse. CDR3 in amino acids: CASRTGIEQYF. The CDR3 DNA, read in part, is TGTGCCAGCAGGACAGGGATTGAACAGTAC. This chain links TRBV19 with TRBJ2-7, with 7 bases fitting TRBD1. The read ends 1 residue before the CDR3 terminus; that terminus is restored from the germline J gene. From germline, CDR1 is FNHDT and CDR2 SITEND (reference sequence). V shed 5 bases, J shed 6 bases, and the junction held 2 bases outside the gene matches. The CDR3 spans 11 residues.

As concerns this clone: The listed genes are named as in mouse. The read terminates 1 residue before the CDR3 end, so the remaining end is supplied by the germline J gene. The chain recombines TRBV26 with TRBJ2-4, with a weak D call TRBD2 (6 bases). Germline CDR1 KGHPV, CDR2 FQNQEV (reference sequence). The CDR3 has 15 residues. Trimming took off 2 bases at V and 3 bases at J, with 12 bases between the two ends. The CDR3 reads CASSLGWGGQNTLYF. The covered CDR3 bases are TGTGCCAGCAGTCTGGGCTGGGGTGGGCAAAACACCTTGTAC. The full variable domain, with the rest looked up from reference TRBV26 and TRBJ2-4, is NSKVIQTPRYLVKGQGQKAKMRCIPEKGHPVVFWYQQNKNNEFKFLINFQNQEVLQQIDMTEKRFSAECPSNSPCSLEIQSSEAGDSALYLCASSLGWGGQNTLYFGAGTRLSVL.

As regards this clone: Gene names refer to mouse genes. Read sequence stops 1 residue before the CDR3 end, and the germline J gene provides the missing end. This chain connects TRBV12-1 to TRBJ1-4; 9 bases align to TRBD1. Germline values: CDR1 SGHSN, CDR2 HYEKVE. The CDR3 contains 16 residues. After removal of 1 base from V and 0 bases from J, the junction contained 2 bases not matched to a gene. The DNA read from the CDR3 is TGTGCCAGCTCTCTAGGGGACAGGGTTTCCAACGAAAGATTATTT. It is translated as CASSLGDRVSNERLF. The CDR3 in its entirety is CASSLGDRVSNERLFF.

Worth noting for this clone: Genes and germline are mouse. The read comes to an end 1 residue before the CDR3 does, leaving the germline J gene to fill in the end. The V gene is TRBV26, the J gene TRBJ1-3; 9 bases are shared with TRBD1. The germline V gene encodes CDR1 KGHPV and CDR2 FQNQEV (reference sequence). The CDR3 runs to 15 residues. V was clipped by 6 bases and J by 0 bases; unmatched bases: 3. This CDR3 reads CASRGQGYSGNTLYF. CDR3 bases read: TGTGCCAGCAGGGGACAGGGCTATTCTGGAAATACGCTCTAT. Full variable domain (missing parts from reference TRBV26 and TRBJ1-3): NSKVIQTPRYLVKGQGQKAKMRCIPEKGHPVVFWYQQNKNNEFKFLINFQNQEVLQQIDMTEKRFSAECPSNSPCSLEIQSSEAGDSALYLCASRGQGYSGNTLYFGEGSRLIVV.

This clone was seen once. Genes and germline come from the mouse. The read terminates 1 residue ahead of where the CDR3 ends, so the germline J gene completes it. The chain links TRBV26 to TRBJ1-6, with D perhaps TRBD1 (6 bases). TRBJ1-6 belongs to the ORF category, with a function that is uncertain. V lost 4 bases, J lost 4 bases, and 11 bases lay in between. From germline, CDR1 is KGHPV and CDR2 FQNQEV (reference sequence). The CDR3 is 15 amino acids. The CDR3 DNA, read in part, is TGTGCCAGCAGTCGCACCGGGACATATAATTCGCCCCTCTAC. This gives the protein CASSRTGTYNSPLY. The full CDR3 protein is CASSRTGTYNSPLYF.

Remarks on this clone: Each gene name is a mouse one. Sequencing ends 1 residue short of the CDR3 end; the germline J gene provides the rest. The rearrangement links TRBV26 to TRBJ1-5; 7 bases fit TRBD1. CDR1 and CDR2 (germline): KGHPV, FQNQEV (reference sequence). The CDR3 sequence is 15 residues long. V dropped 4 bases and J dropped 0; count of bases not matched to a gene: 3. Partial CDR3 DNA: TGTGCCAGCAGTCGGGGACAGACTAACAACCAGGCTCCGCTT. Protein sequence: CASSRGQTNNQAPL. The full CDR3 protein reads CASSRGQTNNQAPLF.

Details on this clone: The gene names given are mouse names. The DNA ends 1 residue before the CDR3 does, and the rest of the CDR3 is filled in from the germline J gene. V gene TRBV12-2 combines with J gene TRBJ2-4; 8 nucleotides agree with TRBD2. Germline V gives CDR1 SGHLS, CDR2 HYDKME. The junction had 8 bases not matched to a gene; V was cut back by 1 base and J by 6 bases. The CDR3 is made up of 15 amino acids. CDR3 in amino acids: CASSLFWGEGNTLYF. CDR3 bases read: TGTGCCAGCTCTCTTTTCTGGGGGGAGGGGAACACCTTGTAC.

Turning to this clone: Gene names and germline refer to mouse. Coverage ceases 1 residue before the CDR3 finishes, and the germline J gene fills in the end. V gene TRBV13-1 combines with J gene TRBJ1-1, with 8 positions matching TRBD1. V gave up 2 bases and J gave up 4 bases; unmatched junction bases: 7. Germline V CDR1 and CDR2: NSHNY, SYGAGN. This CDR3 is 15 amino acids long. Incomplete CDR3 DNA: TGTGCCAGCAGTGAGGGCAGGGGGCCGGCCACAGAAGTCTTC. Residues: CASSEGRGPATEVF. The whole CDR3 protein reads CASSEGRGPATEVFF.

Notes on this clone: Gene names denote mouse genes. The read falls 1 residue short of the CDR3 end, and the missing part is taken from the germline J gene. The rearrangement links TRBV12-2 to TRBJ2-3; no clear D gene. V lost 2 bases and J lost 0, with 8 bases in between. This CDR3 spans 14 amino acids. Germline lookup yields CDR1 SGHLS and CDR2 HYDKME. CDR3: CASSPQSSAETLYF. Partial CDR3 DNA: TGTGCCAGCTCTCCCCAGTCTAGTGCAGAAACGCTGTAT.

This clone turned up a few times. Gene names and germline refer to mouse. The sequenced fragment ends 1 residue before the CDR3 boundary, so the rest is inferred from the germline J gene. The chain joins TRBV26 to TRBJ2-7; 8 positions agree with TRBD1. The CDR3 is 13 amino acids. Losses at the gene ends were 6 bases for V and 4 bases for J; bases not matched to a gene: 5. The germline CDR1 and CDR2 sequences are KGHPV and FQNQEV (reference sequence). CDR3 region: CASRDRASYEQYF. Incomplete CDR3 DNA: TGTGCCAGCAGGGACAGGGCCTCTTATGAACAGTAC.

Of note for this clone: Genes and germline are mouse. From the germline J gene comes the end of the CDR3, since the read stops 1 residue before it. J is TRBJ2-5 and V is TRBV26, with TRBD1 matching 7 bases. The CDR3 runs to 13 residues. The V and J ends lost 5 bases and 4 bases, in that order; junction bases with no gene match: 3. Germline CDR1 and CDR2: KGHPV and FQNQEV (reference sequence). Incomplete CDR3 DNA: TGTGCCAGCAGTACGGGACAGAAAGACACCCAGTAC. It yields the protein CASSTGQKDTQY. The whole CDR3 sequence reads CASSTGQKDTQYF.

About this clone: Mouse names are used for the genes. The read ends 1 residue before the CDR3 terminus; that terminus is restored from the germline J gene. The chain has TRBV19 and TRBJ2-3; TRBD2 matches 13 bases. J was trimmed by 1 base and V by 5 bases; bases with no gene match: 4. Germline values: CDR1 FNHDT, CDR2 SITEND (reference sequence). The CDR3 runs to 16 residues. CDR3 DNA (partial): TGTGCCAGCAGAGGGACTGGGGGGGGCCGTGCAGAAACGCTGTAT. It yields the protein CASRGTGGGRAETLY. The CDR3 reads in full as CASRGTGGGRAETLYF.

This clone showed up just a few times. Genes here carry mouse names. The CDR3 end falls 1 residue outside the read, so it is completed with the germline J gene. J is TRBJ2-7 and V is TRBV26; TRBD1 agrees at 7 bases. This CDR3 region has 14 residues. Germline V gene sequence: CDR1 KGHPV, CDR2 FQNQEV (reference sequence). V was clipped by 4 bases and J by 3 bases; unmatched bases: 6. CDR3 sequence reads: CASSPRTGGYEQYF. CDR3 DNA (partial): TGTGCCAGCAGTCCCCGGACAGGAGGCTATGAACAGTAC.

Points on this clone: Mouse germline and gene names are used. The observed sequence ends 1 residue before the CDR3 terminus, with the missing tail filled in from the germline J gene. The chain couples TRBV19 to TRBJ2-7; D is possibly TRBD2 (7 bases). With 3 bases removed from V and 0 bases from J, the gap between germline ends came to 10 bases. The CDR3 sequence is 14 residues long. CDR1 is FNHDT and CDR2 is SITEND in the germline V gene (reference sequence). Incomplete CDR3 DNA: TGTGCCAGCAGTAAGGGGGGGAGCTCCTATGAACAGTAC. Amino acids: CASSKGGSSYEQY. The whole CDR3 protein reads CASSKGGSSYEQYF.

As concerns this clone: The gene symbols are mouse symbols. The CDR3 end is not reached by the read, which stops 1 residue before it; the germline J gene fills it in. This chain uses TRBV16 with TRBJ1-2; D is uncertain. Germline CDR1 is SGHSA and CDR2 is FRNQAP. The CDR3 consists of 13 residues. With 0 bases removed from V and 4 bases from J, the gap between germline ends came to 6 bases. Incomplete CDR3 DNA: TGTGCAAGCAGCTTAGATCCCCGCTCCGACTACACC. Its translation: CASSLDPRSDYT. The whole CDR3 is CASSLDPRSDYTF.

In its sample, this clone was seen once. The listed genes are named as in mouse. The DNA ends 1 residue before the CDR3 does, and the rest of the CDR3 is filled in from the germline J gene. The rearrangement links TRBV23 to TRBJ2-7. The CDR3 loop spans 12 amino acids. CDR1 and CDR2 from the germline V gene are KGHTA and FQNQQP. The part of the CDR3 DNA that was read is TGCTCCAGCAGTCAAGGGGTTGGGGAACAGTAC. Its translation: CSSSQGVGEQY. The whole CDR3 sequence reads CSSSQGVGEQYF.

This clone was seen only a few times. Gene labels here are mouse ones. Read sequence stops 1 residue before the CDR3 end, and the germline J gene provides the missing end. This same CDR3 is encoded by further DNA sequences in the sample. This chain links TRBV13-1 with TRBJ2-7, with D hard to call. The length of the CDR3 is 10 residues. Trimming removed 3 bases from V and 4 bases from J, with 2 bases in between. Germline CDR1 NSHNY, CDR2 SYGAGN. CDR3 residues: CASSGYEQYF. The CDR3 DNA, read in part, is TGTGCCAGCAGTGGGTATGAACAGTAC.

The sample holds a few counts of this clone. The gene names given are mouse names. This CDR3 reads CASSLAPPSQNTLYF. CDR3 bases read: TGTGCCAGCTCTCTCGCGCCGCCTAGTCAAAACACCTTGTAC. The chain carries TRBV12-1 and TRBJ2-4; no clear D gene. The CDR3 end is not reached by the read, which stops 1 residue before it; the germline J gene fills it in. This CDR3 has 15 residues. V lost 0 bases, J lost 0 bases, and 9 bases lay in between. Per the germline V gene, CDR1 is SGHSN and CDR2 is HYEKVE.

This clone appeared once. Genes and germline are mouse. The read terminates 1 residue ahead of where the CDR3 ends, so the germline J gene completes it. The chain combines TRBV13-1 with TRBJ2-7; TRBD2 matches 8 bases. The CDR3 loop spans 14 amino acids. The germline V gene encodes CDR1 NSHNY and CDR2 SYGAGN. The J segment lost 6 bases and the V segment lost 0 bases, leaving 5 bases of the junction unmatched. The sequenced part of the CDR3 DNA is TGTGCCAGCAGTGATGTGGGGGGGGCGTTTGAACAGTAC. As protein: CASSDVGGAFEQY. The full CDR3 is CASSDVGGAFEQYF.

Comments on this clone: Gene names follow the mouse nomenclature. The CDR3 end falls 1 residue outside the read, so it is completed with the germline J gene. This chain connects TRBV26 to TRBJ2-3; D is undetermined. Trimming removed 0 bases at V and 2 bases at J, with 6 bases between. Germline assignment: CDR1 KGHPV and CDR2 FQNQEV (reference sequence). The CDR3 totals 14 residues. This CDR3 is CASSLSAAAETLYF. CDR3 DNA (partial): TGTGCCAGCAGTCTGTCCGCAGCTGCAGAAACGCTGTAT.